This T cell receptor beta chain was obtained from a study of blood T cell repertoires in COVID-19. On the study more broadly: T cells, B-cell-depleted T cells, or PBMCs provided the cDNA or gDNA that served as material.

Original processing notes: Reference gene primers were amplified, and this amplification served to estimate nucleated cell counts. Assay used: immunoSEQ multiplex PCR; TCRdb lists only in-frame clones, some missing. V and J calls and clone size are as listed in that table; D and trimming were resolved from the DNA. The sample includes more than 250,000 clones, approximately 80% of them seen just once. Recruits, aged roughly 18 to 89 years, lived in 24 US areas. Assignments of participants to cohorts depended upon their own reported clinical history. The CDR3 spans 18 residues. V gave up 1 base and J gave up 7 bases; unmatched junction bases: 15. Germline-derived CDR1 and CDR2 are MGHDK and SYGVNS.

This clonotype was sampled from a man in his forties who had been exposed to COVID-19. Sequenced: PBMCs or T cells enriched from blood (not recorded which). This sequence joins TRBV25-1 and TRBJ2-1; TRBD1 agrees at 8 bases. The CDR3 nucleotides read TGTGCCAGCAGTGAATTCTTCGCGTCGGACAGGGATAATAATGAGCAGTTCTTC. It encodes CASSEFFASDRDNNEQFF.